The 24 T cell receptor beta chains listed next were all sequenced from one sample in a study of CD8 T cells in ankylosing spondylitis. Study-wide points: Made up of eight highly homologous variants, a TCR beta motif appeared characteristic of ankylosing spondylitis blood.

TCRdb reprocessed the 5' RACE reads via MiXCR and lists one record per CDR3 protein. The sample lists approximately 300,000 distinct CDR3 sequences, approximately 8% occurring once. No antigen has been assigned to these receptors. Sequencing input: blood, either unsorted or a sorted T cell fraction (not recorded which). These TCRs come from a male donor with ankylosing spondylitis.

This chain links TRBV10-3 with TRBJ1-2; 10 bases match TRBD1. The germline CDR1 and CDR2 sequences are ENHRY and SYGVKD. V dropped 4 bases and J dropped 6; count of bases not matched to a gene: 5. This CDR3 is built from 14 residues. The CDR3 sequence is CAISGGTGVDGYTF. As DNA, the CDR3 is TGTGCCATCAGTGGCGGGACAGGGGTGGATGGCTACACCTTC.

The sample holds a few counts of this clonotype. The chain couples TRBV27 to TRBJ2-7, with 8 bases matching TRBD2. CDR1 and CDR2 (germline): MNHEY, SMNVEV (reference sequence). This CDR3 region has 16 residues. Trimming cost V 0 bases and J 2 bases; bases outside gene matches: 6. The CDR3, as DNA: TGTGCCAGCAGTTTATCGTATCAAGCGGGAGCCTACGAGCAGTACTTC. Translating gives CASSLSYQAGAYEQYF.

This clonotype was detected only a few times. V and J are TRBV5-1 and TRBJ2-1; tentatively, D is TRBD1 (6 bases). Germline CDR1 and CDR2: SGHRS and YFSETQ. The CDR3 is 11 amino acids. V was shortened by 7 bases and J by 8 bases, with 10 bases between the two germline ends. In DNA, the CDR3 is TGCGCCAGCGTCCAGGGGTATGAGCAGTTCTTC. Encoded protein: CASVQGYEQFF.

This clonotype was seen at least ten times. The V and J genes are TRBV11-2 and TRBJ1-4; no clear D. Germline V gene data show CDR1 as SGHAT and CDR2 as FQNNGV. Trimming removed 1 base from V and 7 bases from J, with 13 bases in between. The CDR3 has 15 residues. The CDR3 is CASSLGAFLGEKLFF. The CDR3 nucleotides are TGTGCCAGCAGCTTAGGGGCCTTCCTGGGTGAAAAACTGTTTTTT. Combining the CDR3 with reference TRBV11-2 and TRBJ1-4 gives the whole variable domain EAGVAQSPRYKIIEKRQSVAFWCNPISGHATLYWYQQILGQGPKLLIQFQNNGVVDDSQLPKDRFSAERLKGVDSTLKIQPAKLEDSAVYLCASSLGAFLGEKLFFGSGTQLSVL.

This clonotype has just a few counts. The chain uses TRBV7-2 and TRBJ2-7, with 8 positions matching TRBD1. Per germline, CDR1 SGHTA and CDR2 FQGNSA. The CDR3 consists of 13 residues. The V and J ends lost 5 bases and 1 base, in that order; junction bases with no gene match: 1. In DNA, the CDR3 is TGTGCCAGCAGCGACAGGGGTTCCTACGAGCAGTACTTC. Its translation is CASSDRGSYEQYF.

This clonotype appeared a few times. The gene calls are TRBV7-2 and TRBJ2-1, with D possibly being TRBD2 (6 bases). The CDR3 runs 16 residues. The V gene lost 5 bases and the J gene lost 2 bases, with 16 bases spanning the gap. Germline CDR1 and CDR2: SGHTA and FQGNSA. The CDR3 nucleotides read TGTGCCAGCAGCCACGGGGGAGCGCGCGCCTACAATGAGCAGTTCTTC. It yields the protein CASSHGGARAYNEQFF.

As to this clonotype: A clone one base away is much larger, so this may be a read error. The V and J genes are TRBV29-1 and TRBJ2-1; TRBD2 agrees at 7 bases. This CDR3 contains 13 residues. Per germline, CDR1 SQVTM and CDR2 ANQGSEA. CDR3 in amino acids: CSVERLAYNEQLF. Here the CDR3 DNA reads TGCAGCGTTGAAAGACTAGCCTACAATGAGCAGTTATTC.

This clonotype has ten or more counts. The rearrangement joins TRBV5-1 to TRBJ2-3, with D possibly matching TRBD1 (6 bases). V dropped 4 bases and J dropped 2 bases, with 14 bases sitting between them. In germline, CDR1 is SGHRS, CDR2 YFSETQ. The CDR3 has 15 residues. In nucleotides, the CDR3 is TGCGCCAGCAGCCCCCACCGGGACAACACAGATACGCAGTATTTT. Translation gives CASSPHRDNTDTQYF.

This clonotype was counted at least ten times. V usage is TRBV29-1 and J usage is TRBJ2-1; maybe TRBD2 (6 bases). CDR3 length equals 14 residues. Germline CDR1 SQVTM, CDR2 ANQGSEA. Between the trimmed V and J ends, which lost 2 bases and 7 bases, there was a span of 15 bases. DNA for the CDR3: TGCAGCGTTGAAACGGGACTCGCCAGGAATGAGCAGTTCTTC. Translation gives CSVETGLARNEQFF.

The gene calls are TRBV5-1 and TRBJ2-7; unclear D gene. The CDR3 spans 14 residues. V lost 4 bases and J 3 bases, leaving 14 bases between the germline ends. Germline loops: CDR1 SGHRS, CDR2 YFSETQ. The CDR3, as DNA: TGCGCCAGCAGCCCCCAGAGCCCCAGCTACGAGCAGTACTTC. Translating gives CASSPQSPSYEQYF.

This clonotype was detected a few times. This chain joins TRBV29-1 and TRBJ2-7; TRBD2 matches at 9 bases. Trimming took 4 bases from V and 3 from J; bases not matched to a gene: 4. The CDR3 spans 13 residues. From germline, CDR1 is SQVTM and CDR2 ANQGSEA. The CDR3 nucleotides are TGCAGCGTTGCTAGCGGGGACCACTACGAGCAGTACTTC. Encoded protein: CSVASGDHYEQYF.

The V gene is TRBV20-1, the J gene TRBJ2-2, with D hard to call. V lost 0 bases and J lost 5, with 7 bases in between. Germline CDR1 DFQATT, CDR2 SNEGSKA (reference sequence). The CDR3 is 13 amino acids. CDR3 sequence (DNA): TGCAGTGCTAGAGATCTGAATACCGGGGAGCTGTTTTTT. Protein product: CSARDLNTGELFF.

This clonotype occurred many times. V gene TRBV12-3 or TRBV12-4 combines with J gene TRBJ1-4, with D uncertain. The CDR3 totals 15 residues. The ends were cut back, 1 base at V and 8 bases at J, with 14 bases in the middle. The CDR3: CASSLGGTRWEKLFF. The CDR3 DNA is TGTGCCAGCAGTTTAGGAGGAACGCGTTGGGAAAAACTGTTTTTT.

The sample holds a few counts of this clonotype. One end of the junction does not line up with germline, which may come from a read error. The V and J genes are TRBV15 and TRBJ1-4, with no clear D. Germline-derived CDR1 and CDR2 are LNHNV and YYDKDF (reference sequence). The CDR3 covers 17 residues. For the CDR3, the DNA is TGTGCCACCAGAAGAGACCCCCGAGGGCACAGTAATGAAAAACTGTTTTTT. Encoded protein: CATRRDPRGHSNEKLFF.

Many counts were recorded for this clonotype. CDR3 region: CASSLEAGTYSVRFF. CDR3 coding DNA: TGTGCCAGCAGCTTAGAGGCAGGGACCTACTCTGTGCGGTTCTTC. V usage is TRBV11-3 and J usage is TRBJ2-1, with D possibly called TRBD1 or TRBD2 (5 bases each). V lost 0 bases and J 15 bases, leaving 21 bases between the germline ends. The CDR3 is 15 residues long. Looked up from germline, CDR1 is SGHNT and CDR2 is YENEEA.

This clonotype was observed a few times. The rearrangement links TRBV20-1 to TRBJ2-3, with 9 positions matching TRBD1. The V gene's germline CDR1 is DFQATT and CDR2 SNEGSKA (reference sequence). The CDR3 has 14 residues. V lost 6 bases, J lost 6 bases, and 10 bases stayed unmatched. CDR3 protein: CSAHTGTGSDTQYF. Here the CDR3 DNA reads TGCAGTGCGCATACCGGGACAGGGTCCGATACGCAGTATTTT.

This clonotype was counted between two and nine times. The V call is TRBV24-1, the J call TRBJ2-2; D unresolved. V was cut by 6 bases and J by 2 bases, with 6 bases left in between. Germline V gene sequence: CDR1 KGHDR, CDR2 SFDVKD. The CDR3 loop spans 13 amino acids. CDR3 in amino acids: CATSSDNTGELFF. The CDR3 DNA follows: TGTGCCACCAGTTCAGACAACACCGGGGAGCTGTTTTTT.

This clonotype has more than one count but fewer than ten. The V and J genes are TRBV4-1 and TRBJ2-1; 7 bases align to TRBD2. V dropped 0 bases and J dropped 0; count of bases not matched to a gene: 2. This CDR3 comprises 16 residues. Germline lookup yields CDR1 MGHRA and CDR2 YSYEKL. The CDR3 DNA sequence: TGCGCCAGCAGCCAAGAGGGGGGGGTCTCCTACAATGAGCAGTTCTTC. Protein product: CASSQEGGVSYNEQFF.

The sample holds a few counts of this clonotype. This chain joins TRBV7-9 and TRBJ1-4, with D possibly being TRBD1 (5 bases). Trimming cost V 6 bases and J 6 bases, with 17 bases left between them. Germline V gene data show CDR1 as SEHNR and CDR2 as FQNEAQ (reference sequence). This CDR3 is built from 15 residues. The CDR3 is CASSSSGTADEKLFF. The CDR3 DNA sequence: TGTGCCAGCAGTTCTTCCGGGACGGCCGATGAAAAACTGTTTTTT.

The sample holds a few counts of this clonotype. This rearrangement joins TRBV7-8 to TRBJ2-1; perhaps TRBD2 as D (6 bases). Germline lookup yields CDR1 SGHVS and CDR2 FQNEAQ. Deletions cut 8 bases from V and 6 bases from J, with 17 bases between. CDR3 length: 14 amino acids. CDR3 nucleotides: TGTGCCAGCTACGGGGCGGGAAAGGGCAATGAGCAGTTCTTC. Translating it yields CASYGAGKGNEQFF.

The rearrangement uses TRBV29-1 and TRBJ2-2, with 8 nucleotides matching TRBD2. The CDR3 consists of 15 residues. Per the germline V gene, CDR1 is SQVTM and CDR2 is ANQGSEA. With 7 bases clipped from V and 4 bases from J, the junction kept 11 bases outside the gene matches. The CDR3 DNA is TGCAGCGCCTCGGGGGGGCAAAAGAGCACCGGGGAGCTGTTTTTT. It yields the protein CSASGGQKSTGELFF.

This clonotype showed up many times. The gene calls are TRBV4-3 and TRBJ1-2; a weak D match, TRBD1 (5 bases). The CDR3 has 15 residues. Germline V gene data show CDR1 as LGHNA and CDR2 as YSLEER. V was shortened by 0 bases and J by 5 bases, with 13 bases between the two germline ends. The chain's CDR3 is CASSQETGSGYGYTF. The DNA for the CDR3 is TGCGCCAGCAGCCAAGAGACCGGGTCAGGGTATGGCTACACCTTC.

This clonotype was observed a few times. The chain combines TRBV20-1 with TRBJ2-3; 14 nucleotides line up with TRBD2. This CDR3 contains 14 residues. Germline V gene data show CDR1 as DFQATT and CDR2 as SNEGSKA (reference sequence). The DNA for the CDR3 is TGCAGCACGACTAGCGGGAGGGGCACAGATACGCAGTATTTT. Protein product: CSTTSGRGTDTQYF.

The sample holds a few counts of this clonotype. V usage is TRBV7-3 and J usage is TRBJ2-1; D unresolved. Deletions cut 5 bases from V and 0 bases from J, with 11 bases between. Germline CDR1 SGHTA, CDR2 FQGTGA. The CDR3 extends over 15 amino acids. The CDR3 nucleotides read TGTGCCAGCAGCGTTGCCGGTAACTCCTACAATGAGCAGTTCTTC. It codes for CASSVAGNSYNEQFF.